This T cell receptor beta chain was documented in a study of blood T cell repertoires in COVID-19. Study in general: Material from acute and convalescent COVID-19 was sourced from the United States, Italy and Spain. T cells, B-cell-depleted T cells, or PBMCs supplied cDNA or gDNA.

TCRdb keeps only in-frame clones here, not all; method: immunoSEQ multiplex PCR. The sample carries some 91,000 clones, roughly 85% recorded once. Germline values: CDR1 SNHLY, CDR2 FYNNEI. The CDR3 is made up of 13 amino acids. V gave up 3 bases and J gave up 8 bases, with 11 bases separating them. The sequenced sample consisted of peripheral blood. This clonotype originated in a human donor in a cohort sampled during active COVID-19. The chain employs TRBV2 and TRBJ1-5; tentatively, D is TRBD1 (5 bases). Here the CDR3 DNA reads TGTGCCAGCAGTGAGCAGGGTAACGAGCCCCAGCATTTT. Encoded protein: CASSEQGNEPQHF.